This T cell receptor (beta chain) comes out of a study of T-cell reconstitution after alpha-beta-depleted transplantation in children. Preparation of the TCRbeta library used unique molecular identifiers. TCRdb recomputed calls from the PCR reads with MiXCR, one row per CDR3 protein. This table holds about a million distinct CDR3 sequences, around 30% found once. Trimming removed 1 base at V and 5 bases at J, with 11 bases between. The CDR3 runs to 14 residues. Germline CDR1 reads DFQATT; CDR2 reads SNEGSKA (reference sequence). This clonotype was seen a handful of times. Antigen unknown. Study results and limitations: By one year post-transplant, T-cell counts and diversity largely arose from T cells that were newly produced. It was reported that alpha-beta T cells came from several hundred expanded graft clones (about two months after transplant).

Source: PBMCs, mostly from graft donor cells, taken 360 days after TCRalphabeta/CD19-depleted stem cell transplant. This TCR derives from a boy under three years old who had a stem cell transplant for SCID, so the T cells may come from the graft donor. The chain joins TRBV20-1 to TRBJ2-2; possibly TRBD2 for D (6 bases). CDR3 nucleotides: TGCAGTGCTAGAGGTGGCGGGGCAACCGGGGAGCTGTTTTTT. Amino acids: CSARGGGATGELFF.